This TCR beta chain appears in the sequencing data of a study of T cell responses to AZD1222 COVID-19 vaccine. Trimming removed 7 bases at V and 0 bases at J, with 10 bases between. This CDR3 region has 13 residues. Germline V CDR1 and CDR2: SQVTM, ANQGSEA. With respect to this clone: As yet, its antigen is unknown.

Findings and limits, study-wide: An increase in Spike-specific TCR breadth and depth was observed after two AZD1222 doses.

The data were produced by immunoSEQ multiplex PCR, yet TCRdb's version contains in-frame clones alone and is incomplete. The sample records 66,000 or so clones, more than 75% being singletons. This sequence was found in an adult in good health. Sequences were derived from peripheral blood, sampled on day 0 of AZD1222 vaccination. The gene calls are TRBV29-1 and TRBJ2-1; the D is unclear. The CDR3 reads CSARRDSYNEQFF. DNA for the CDR3: TGCAGCGCGCGAAGGGACTCCTACAATGAGCAGTTCTTC.